This T cell receptor beta chain is from a study of blood T cell repertoires in COVID-19. Study at large: The United States, Italy and Spain were the sources of the acute and convalescent COVID-19 samples. The analysed material was cDNA or gDNA that came from T cells, B-cell-depleted T cells, or PBMCs.

Authors' methods: Estimation of nucleated cell counts relied on the amplification of reference gene primers. Some clones are missing from TCRdb's copy, which holds only in-frame ones; the method was immunoSEQ multiplex PCR. Clone size and V and J calls were adopted from that table, with D and trimming inferred from the DNA. The sample shows 95,000 to 150,000 clones, 85% to 90% of them seen only once. The TCR originated in a man aged 45-65 years with acute or convalescent COVID-19. The sequencing sample was made of peripheral blood.

This CDR3 is CAWSGGFPGAFF. As DNA, the CDR3 is TGTGCCTGGAGTGGAGGGTTCCCCGGAGCTTTCTTT. This chain joins TRBV30 and TRBJ1-1, with D uncertain. This CDR3 region has 12 residues. V was clipped by 1 base and J by 10 bases, with 13 bases between them. Germline lookup yields CDR1 GTSNPN and CDR2 SVGIG (reference sequence).